This TCR beta chain came from a study of T cell responses to AZD1222 COVID-19 vaccine. Study-wide findings and caveats: Clonal diversity was possibly underestimated, and white British individuals and females predominated among donors. Vaccination with two AZD1222 doses was followed by a rise in Spike-specific TCR breadth and depth.

Points on this clone: What it binds is not known.

Libraries were prepared by immunoSEQ multiplex PCR; TCRdb keeps only in-frame clonotypes and omits some of them. The table includes 110,000 to 150,000 clones, approximately 90% detected once. Per germline, CDR1 GTSNPN and CDR2 SVGIG (reference sequence). The CDR3 extends over 19 amino acids. V was shortened by 2 bases and J by 0 bases, with 23 bases between the two germline ends. This chain joins TRBV30 and TRBJ2-1; tentative D call: TRBD1 (7 bases). Sequenced material: peripheral blood, taken on day 0 of AZD1222 vaccination. The receptor comes from an adult in good health. The CDR3 sequence is CAWSFPPRAGQRSYNEQFF. DNA of the CDR3: TGTGCCTGGAGTTTTCCCCCCCGCGCGGGACAGCGCTCCTACAATGAGCAGTTCTTC.